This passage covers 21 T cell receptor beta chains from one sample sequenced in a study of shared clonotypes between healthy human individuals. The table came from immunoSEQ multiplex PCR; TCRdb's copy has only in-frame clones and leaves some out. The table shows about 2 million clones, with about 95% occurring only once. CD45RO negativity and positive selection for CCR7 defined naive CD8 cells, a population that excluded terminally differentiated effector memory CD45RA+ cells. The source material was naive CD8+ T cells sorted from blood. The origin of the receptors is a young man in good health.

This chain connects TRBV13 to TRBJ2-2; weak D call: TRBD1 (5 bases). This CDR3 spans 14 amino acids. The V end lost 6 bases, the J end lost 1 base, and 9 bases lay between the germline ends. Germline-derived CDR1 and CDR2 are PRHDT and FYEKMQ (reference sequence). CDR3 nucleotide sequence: TGTGCCAGCAGTAGCCAGGGGAACACCGGGGAGCTGTTTTTT. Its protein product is CASSSQGNTGELFF.

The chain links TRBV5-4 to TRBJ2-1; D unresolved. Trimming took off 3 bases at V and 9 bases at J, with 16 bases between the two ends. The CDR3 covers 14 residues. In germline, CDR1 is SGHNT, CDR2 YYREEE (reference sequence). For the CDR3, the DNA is TGTGCCAGCAGCTCTGACTGGGGTCCCGCTGAGCAGTTCTTC. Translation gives CASSSDWGPAEQFF.

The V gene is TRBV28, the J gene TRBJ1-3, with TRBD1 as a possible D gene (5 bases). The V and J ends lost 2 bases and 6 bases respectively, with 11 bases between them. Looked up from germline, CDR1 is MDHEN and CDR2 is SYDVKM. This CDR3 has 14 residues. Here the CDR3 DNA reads TGTGCCAGCAGTTTAAGGGAAGGGGTAAACACCATATATTTT. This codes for CASSLREGVNTIYF.

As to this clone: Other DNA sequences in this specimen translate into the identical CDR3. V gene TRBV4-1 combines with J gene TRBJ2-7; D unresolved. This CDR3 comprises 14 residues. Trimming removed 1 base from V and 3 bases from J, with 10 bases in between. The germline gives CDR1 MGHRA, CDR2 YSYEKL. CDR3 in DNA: TGCGCCAGCAGCCAAGTATACAGAGACTACGAGCAGTACTTC. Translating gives CASSQVYRDYEQYF.

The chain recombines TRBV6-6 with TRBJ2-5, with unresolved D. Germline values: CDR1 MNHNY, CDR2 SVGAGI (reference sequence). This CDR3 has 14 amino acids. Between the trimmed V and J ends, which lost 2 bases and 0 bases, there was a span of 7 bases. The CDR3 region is CASSYEFYQETQYF. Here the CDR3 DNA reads TGTGCCAGCAGTTACGAGTTTTACCAAGAGACCCAGTACTTC.

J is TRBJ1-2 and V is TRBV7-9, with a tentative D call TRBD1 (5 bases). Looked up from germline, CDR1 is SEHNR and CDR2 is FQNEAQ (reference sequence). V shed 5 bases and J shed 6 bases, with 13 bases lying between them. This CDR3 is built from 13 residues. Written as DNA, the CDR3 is TGTGCCAGCAGCCGGACTGGGGGGGATGGCTACACCTTC. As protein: CASSRTGGDGYTF.

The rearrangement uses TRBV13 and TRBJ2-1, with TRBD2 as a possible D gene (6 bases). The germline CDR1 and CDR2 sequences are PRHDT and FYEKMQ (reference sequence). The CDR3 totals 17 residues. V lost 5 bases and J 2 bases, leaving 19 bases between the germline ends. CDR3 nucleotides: TGTGCCAGCAGCCCTAGGGCCCGGAGGGCCGCCTACAATGAGCAGTTCTTC. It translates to CASSPRARRAAYNEQFF.

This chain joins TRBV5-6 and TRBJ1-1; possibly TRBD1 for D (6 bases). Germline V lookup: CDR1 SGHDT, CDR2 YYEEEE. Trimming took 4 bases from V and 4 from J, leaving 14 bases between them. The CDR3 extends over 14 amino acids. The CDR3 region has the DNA TGTGCCAGCAGCCTGGGGGGACATAGCACTGAAGCTTTCTTT. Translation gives CASSLGGHSTEAFF.

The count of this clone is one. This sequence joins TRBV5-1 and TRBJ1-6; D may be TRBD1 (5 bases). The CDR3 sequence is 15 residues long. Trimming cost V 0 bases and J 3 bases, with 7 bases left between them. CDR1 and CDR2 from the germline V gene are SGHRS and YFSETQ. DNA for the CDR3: TGCGCCAGCAGCTTGGCGGGGGGCTATAATTCACCCCTCCACTTT. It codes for CASSLAGGYNSPLHF.

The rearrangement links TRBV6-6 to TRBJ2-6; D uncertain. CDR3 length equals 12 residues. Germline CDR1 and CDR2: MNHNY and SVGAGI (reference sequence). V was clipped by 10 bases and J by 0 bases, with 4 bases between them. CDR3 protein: CATDSGANVLTF. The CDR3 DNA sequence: TGTGCCACTGACTCTGGGGCCAACGTCCTGACTTTC.

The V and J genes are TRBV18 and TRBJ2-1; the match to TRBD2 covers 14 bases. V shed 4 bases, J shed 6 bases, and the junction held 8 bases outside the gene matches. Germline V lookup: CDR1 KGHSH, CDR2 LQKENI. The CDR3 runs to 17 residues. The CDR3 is CASSQGTSGSGINEQFF. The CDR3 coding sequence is TGTGCCAGCTCACAGGGGACTAGCGGGAGTGGGATCAATGAGCAGTTCTTC.

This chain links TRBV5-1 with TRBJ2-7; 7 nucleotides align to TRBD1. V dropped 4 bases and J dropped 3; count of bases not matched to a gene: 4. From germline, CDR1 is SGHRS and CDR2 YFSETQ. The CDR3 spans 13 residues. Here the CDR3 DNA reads TGCGCCAGCAGCACCGGACAGGACTACGAGCAGTACTTC. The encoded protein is CASSTGQDYEQYF. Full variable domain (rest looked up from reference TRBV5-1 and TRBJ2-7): KAGVTQTPRYLIKTRGQQVTLSCSPISGHRSVSWYQQTPGQGLQFLFEYFSETQRNKGNFPGRFSGRQFSNSRSEMNVSTLELGDSALYLCASSTGQDYEQYFGPGTRLTVT.

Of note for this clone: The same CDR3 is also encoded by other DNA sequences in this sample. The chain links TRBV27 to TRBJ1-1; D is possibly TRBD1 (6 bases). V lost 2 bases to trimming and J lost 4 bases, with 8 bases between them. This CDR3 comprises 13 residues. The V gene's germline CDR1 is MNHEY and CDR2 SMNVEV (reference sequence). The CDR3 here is CASSLEGGTEAFF. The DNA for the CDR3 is TGTGCCAGCAGTTTAGAAGGGGGCACTGAAGCTTTCTTT.

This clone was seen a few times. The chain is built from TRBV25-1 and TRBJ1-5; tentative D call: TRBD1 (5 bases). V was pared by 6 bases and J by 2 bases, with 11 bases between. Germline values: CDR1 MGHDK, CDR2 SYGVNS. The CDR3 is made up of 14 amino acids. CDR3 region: CASSPRGGNQPQHF. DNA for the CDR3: TGTGCCAGCAGCCCTCGGGGGGGCAATCAGCCCCAGCATTTT.

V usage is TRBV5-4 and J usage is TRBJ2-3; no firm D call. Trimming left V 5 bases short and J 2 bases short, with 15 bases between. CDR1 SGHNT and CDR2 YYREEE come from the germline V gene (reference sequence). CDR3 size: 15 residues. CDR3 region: CASRSKEWPTDTQYF. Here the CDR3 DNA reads TGTGCCAGCAGGTCCAAGGAGTGGCCCACAGATACGCAGTATTTT.

The CDR3 coding sequence is TGTGCCAGCAGCTTAGGTGAGCTAGCGAGCTCCTACAATGAGCAGTTCTTC. Its protein product is CASSLGELASSYNEQFF. J is TRBJ2-1 and V is TRBV11-2, with D possibly TRBD2 on 6 matching bases. The germline V gene encodes CDR1 SGHAT and CDR2 FQNNGV. The V end lost 1 base, the J end lost 0 bases, and 13 bases lay between the germline ends. CDR3 length: 17 residues. Using reference TRBV11-2 and TRBJ2-1 for the parts outside the CDR3, the full variable domain is EAGVAQSPRYKIIEKRQSVAFWCNPISGHATLYWYQQILGQGPKLLIQFQNNGVVDDSQLPKDRFSAERLKGVDSTLKIQPAKLEDSAVYLCASSLGELASSYNEQFFGPGTRLTVL.

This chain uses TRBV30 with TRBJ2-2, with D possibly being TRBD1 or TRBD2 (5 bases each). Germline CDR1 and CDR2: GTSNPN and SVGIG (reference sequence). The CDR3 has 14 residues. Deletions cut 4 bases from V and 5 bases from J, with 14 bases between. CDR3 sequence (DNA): TGTGCCTGGATAGGGACCCTGAATACCGGGGAGCTGTTTTTT. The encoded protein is CAWIGTLNTGELFF.

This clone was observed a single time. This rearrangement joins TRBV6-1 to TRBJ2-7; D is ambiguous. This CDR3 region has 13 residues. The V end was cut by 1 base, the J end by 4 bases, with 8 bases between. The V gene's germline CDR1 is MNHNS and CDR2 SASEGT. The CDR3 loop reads CASSEVGNYEQYF. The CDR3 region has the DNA TGTGCCAGCAGTGAAGTGGGGAATTACGAGCAGTACTTC.

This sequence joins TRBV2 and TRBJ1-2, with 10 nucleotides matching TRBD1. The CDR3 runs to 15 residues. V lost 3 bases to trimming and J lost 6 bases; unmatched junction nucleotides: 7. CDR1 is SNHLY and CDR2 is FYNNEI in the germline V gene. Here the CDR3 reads CASSDPGQGKDGYTF. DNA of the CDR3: TGTGCCAGCAGTGATCCGGGACAGGGGAAGGATGGCTACACCTTC.

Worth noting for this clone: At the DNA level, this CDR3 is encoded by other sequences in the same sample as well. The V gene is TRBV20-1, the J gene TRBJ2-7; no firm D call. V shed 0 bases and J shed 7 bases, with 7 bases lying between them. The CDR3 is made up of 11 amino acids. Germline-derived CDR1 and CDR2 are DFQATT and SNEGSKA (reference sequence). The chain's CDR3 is CSARDLGEQYF. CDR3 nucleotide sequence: TGCAGTGCTAGAGATTTGGGGGAGCAGTACTTC.

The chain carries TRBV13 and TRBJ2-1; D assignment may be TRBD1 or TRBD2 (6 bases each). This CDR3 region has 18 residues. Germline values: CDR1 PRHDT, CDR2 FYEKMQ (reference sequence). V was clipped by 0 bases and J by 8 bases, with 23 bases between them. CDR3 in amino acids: CASSLGNLGPRRGDEQFF. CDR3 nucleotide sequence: TGTGCCAGCAGCTTAGGAAACTTGGGGCCCCGTAGGGGGGATGAGCAGTTCTTC.